This entry features one T cell receptor (beta chain) sequence. Original processing notes: For nucleated cells, counts were estimated from reference gene primer amplification. Sequencing was performed with immunoSEQ multiplex PCR; in TCRdb, only in-frame clones are kept and a portion is missing. V and J calls and clone size are given by that table; D and trimming were obtained from the DNA. The repertoire has approximately 36,000 clones, about 81% of them found once; the top ten carry around two fifths. Germline CDR1 reads MNHEY; CDR2 reads SVGAGI. Unmatched junction bases numbered 6, after V lost 6 bases and J lost 6 bases. CDR3 length: 14 residues. The data stem from a study of blood T cell repertoires in COVID-19. Study background: Acute-phase and convalescent COVID-19 samples originated in the United States, Italy and Spain. The cDNA or gDNA used as material had been derived from T cells, B-cell-depleted T cells, or PBMCs.

The sequenced sample was peripheral blood. J is TRBJ1-3 and V is TRBV6-5; 9 nucleotides agree with TRBD1. This sequence originates from a human donor in a cohort sampled during active or convalescent COVID-19. The donor label of this sample is uncertain. CDR3 DNA: TGTGCCAGCAGACAGGGGGCTCCTCCAAACACCATATATTTT. Its protein is CASRQGAPPNTIYF.